This note documents a single T cell receptor beta chain sequence. The data were taken from a study of blood T cell repertoires in COVID-19. Study-wide background: The United States, Italy and Spain provided the acute and convalescent COVID-19 samples. Sources were T cells, B-cell-depleted T cells, or PBMCs; the material itself was cDNA or gDNA.

V was shortened by 1 base and J by 0 bases, with 7 bases between the two germline ends. There are 15 residues in the CDR3. Looked up from germline, CDR1 is MDHEN and CDR2 is SYDVKM. In the source study's methods: Researchers report that nucleated cell counts were estimated from reference gene primer amplification. Repertoires were generated with immunoSEQ multiplex PCR, while TCRdb's copy carries only in-frame clones and drops some. V and J calls plus clone size are reproduced from that table; the DNA served to infer D and trimming. This table has over 200,000 clones, more than 85% appearing once. Sequenced sample: peripheral blood. This TCR derives from a man aged 35 to 55 with active or convalescent COVID-19. The chain uses TRBV28 and TRBJ1-5, with a tentative D call TRBD1 (5 bases). In DNA, the CDR3 is TGTGCCAGCAGTTTATTACAGGATAGCAATCAGCCCCAGCATTTT. This codes for CASSLLQDSNQPQHF. Looking up the rest from reference TRBV28 and TRBJ1-5 gives the full variable domain: DVKVTQSSRYLVKRTGEKVFLECVQDMDHENMFWYRQDPGLGLRLIYFSYDVKMKEKGDIPEGYSVSREKKERFSLILESASTNQTSMYLCASSLLQDSNQPQHFGDGTRLSIL.